The T cell receptor beta chain described here comes from a study of blood T cell repertoires in COVID-19. Losses at the gene ends were 6 bases for V and 14 bases for J; bases not matched to a gene: 10. CDR3 length equals 12 residues. Germline values: CDR1 SNHLY, CDR2 FYNNEI. Study processing details: Amplification of reference gene primers provided the estimated nucleated cell counts. Data came from immunoSEQ multiplex PCR; TCRdb stores just in-frame clones and leaves some out. V, J and clone size were drawn from that table, and D and trimming were deduced from the DNA. The profile shows 150,000 to 200,000 clones, about 87% of them singletons.

The sequenced sample consisted of peripheral blood. The sequence derives from a woman between 18 and 29 years old who had recovered from COVID-19. The V call is TRBV2, the J call TRBJ2-1, with 7 bases aligning to TRBD1. In DNA, the CDR3 is TGTGCCAGCAGGTGGGACAGCAGGAACGAGTTCTTC. Translation gives CASRWDSRNEFF.